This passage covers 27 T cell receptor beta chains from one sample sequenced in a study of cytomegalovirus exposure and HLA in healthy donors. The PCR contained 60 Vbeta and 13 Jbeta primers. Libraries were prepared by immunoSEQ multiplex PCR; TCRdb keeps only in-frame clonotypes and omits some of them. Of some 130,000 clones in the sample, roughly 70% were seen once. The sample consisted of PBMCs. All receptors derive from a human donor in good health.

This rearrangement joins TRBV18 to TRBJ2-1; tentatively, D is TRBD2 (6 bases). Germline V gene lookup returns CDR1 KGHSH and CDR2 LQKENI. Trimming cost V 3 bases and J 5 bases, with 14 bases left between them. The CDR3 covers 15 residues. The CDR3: CASSPAGRRDNEQFF. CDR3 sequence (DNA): TGTGCCAGCTCACCGGCCGGGAGACGGGACAATGAGCAGTTCTTC.

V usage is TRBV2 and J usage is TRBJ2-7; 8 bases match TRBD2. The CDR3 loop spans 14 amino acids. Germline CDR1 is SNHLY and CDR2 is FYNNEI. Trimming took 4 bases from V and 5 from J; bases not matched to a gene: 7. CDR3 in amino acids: CASSGERELNEQYF. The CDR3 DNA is TGTGCCAGCAGTGGGGAGCGGGAGTTAAACGAGCAGTACTTC.

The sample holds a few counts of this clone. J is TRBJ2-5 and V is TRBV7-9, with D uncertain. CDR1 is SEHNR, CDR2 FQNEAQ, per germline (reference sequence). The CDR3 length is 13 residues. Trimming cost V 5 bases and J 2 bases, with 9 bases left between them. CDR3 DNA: TGTGCCAGCAGCGCTAGTGGGCAAGAGACCCAGTACTTC. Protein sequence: CASSASGQETQYF.

The CDR3 here is CASSLGSTDWGNEQFF. The CDR3 DNA follows: TGTGCCAGCAGCTTAGGTTCGACAGACTGGGGCAATGAGCAGTTCTTC. The chain has TRBV7-9 and TRBJ2-1; D possibly corresponds to TRBD1 (5 bases). This CDR3 comprises 16 residues. Germline V lookup: CDR1 SEHNR, CDR2 FQNEAQ (reference sequence). The V end lost 1 base, the J end lost 6 bases, and 16 bases lay between the germline ends.

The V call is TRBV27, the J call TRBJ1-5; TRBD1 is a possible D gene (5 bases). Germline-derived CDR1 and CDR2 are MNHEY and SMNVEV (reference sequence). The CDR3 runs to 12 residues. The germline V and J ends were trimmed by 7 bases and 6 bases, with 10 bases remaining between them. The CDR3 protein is CASTLQGQPQHF. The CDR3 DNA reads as TGTGCCAGCACCCTGCAGGGTCAGCCCCAGCATTTT.

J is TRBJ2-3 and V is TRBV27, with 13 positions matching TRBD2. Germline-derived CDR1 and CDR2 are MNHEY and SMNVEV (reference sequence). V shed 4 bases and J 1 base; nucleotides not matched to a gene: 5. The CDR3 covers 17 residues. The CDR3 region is CASSYAGLAGGTDTQYF. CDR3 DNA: TGTGCCAGCAGTTACGCCGGACTAGCGGGAGGCACAGATACGCAGTATTTT.

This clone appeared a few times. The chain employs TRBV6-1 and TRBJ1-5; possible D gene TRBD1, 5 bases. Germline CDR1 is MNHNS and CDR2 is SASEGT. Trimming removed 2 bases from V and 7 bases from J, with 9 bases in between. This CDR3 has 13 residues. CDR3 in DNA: TGTGCCAGCAGTGAAAGGGGTCGGCAGCCCCAGCATTTT. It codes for CASSERGRQPQHF.

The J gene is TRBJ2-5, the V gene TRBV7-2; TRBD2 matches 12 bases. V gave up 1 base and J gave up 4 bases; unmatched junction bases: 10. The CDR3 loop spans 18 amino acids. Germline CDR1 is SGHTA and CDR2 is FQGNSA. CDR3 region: CASSLGLAGGSGRETQYF. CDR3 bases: TGTGCCAGCAGCTTAGGTCTAGCGGGAGGGAGCGGGCGAGAGACCCAGTACTTC. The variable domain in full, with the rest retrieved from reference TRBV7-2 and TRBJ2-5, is GAGVSQSPSNKVTEKGKDVELRCDPISGHTALYWYRQSLGQGLEFLIYFQGNSAPDKSGLPSDRFSAERTGGSVSTLTIQRTQQEDSAVYLCASSLGLAGGSGRETQYFGPGTRLLVL.

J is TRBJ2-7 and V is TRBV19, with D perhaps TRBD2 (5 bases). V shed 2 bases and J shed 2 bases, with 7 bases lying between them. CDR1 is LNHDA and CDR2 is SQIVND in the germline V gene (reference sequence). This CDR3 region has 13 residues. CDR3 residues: CASSIKGAYEQYF. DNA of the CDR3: TGTGCCAGTAGTATAAAGGGAGCCTACGAGCAGTACTTC.

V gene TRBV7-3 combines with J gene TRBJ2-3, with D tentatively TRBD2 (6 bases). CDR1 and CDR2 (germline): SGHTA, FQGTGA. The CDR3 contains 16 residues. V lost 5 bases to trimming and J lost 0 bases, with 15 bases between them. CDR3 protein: CASSPRRAPSTDTQYF. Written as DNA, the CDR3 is TGTGCCAGCAGCCCTCGGAGGGCCCCTAGCACAGATACGCAGTATTTT.

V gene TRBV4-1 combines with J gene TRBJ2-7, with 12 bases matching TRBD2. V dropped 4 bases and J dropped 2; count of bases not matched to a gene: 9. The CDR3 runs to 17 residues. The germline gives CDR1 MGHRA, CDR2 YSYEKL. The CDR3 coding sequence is TGCGCCAGCAGCCCCTCCCGGACTAGCGGGGAAACCTACGAGCAGTACTTC. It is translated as CASSPSRTSGETYEQYF.

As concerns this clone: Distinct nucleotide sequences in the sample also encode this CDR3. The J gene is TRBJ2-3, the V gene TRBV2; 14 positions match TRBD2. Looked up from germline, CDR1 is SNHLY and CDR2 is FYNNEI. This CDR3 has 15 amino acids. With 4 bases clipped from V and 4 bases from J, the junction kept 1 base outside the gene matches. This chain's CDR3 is CASSGLAGGSDTQYF. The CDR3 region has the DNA TGTGCCAGCAGTGGACTAGCGGGAGGGTCAGATACGCAGTATTTT. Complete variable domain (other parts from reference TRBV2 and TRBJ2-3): EPEVTQTPSHQVTQMGQEVILRCVPISNHLYFYWYRQILGQKVEFLVSFYNNEISEKSEIFDDQFSVERPDGSNFTLKIRSTKLEDSAMYFCASSGLAGGSDTQYFGPGTRLTVL.

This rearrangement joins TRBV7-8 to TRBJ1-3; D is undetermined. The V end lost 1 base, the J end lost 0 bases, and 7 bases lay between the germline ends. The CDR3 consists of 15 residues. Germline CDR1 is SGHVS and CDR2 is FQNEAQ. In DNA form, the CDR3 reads TGTGCCAGCAGCTTAGGGGCCCTCTCTGGAAACACCATATATTTT. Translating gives CASSLGALSGNTIYF.

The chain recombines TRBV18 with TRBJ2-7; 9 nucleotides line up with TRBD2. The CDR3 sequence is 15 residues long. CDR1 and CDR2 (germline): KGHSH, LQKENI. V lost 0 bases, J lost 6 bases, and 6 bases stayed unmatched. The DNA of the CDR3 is TGTGCCAGCTCACCACCGTCTCGAGCGGGAGGCGAGCAGTACTTC. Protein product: CASSPPSRAGGEQYF.

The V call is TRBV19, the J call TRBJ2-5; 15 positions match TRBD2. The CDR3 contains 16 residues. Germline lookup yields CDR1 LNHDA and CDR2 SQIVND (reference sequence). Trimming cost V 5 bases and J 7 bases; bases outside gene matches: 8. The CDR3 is CASSLGTSGRLGTQYF. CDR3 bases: TGTGCCAGTAGTCTGGGGACTAGCGGGAGGCTAGGGACCCAGTACTTC.

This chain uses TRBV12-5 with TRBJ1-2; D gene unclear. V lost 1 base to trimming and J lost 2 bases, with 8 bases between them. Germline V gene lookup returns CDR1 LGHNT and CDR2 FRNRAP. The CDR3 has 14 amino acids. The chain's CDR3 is CASGLGRKNYGYTF. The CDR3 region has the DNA TGTGCTAGTGGTTTGGGCAGAAAAAACTATGGCTACACCTTC.

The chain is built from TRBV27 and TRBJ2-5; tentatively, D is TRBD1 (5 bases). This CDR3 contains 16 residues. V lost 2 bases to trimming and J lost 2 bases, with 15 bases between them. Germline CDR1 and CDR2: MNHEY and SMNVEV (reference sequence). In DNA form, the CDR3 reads TGTGCCAGCAGTTTAAATTTCAGAGACAGTCAAGAGACCCAGTACTTC. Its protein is CASSLNFRDSQETQYF.

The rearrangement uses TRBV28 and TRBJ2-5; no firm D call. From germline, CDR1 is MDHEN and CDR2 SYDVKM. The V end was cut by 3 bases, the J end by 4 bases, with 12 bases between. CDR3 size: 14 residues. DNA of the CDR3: TGTGCCAGCAGTTTCGCGACTGCCACAGAGACCCAGTACTTC. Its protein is CASSFATATETQYF. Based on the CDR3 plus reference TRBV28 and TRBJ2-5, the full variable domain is DVKVTQSSRYLVKRTGEKVFLECVQDMDHENMFWYRQDPGLGLRLIYFSYDVKMKEKGDIPEGYSVSREKKERFSLILESASTNQTSMYLCASSFATATETQYFGPGTRLLVL.

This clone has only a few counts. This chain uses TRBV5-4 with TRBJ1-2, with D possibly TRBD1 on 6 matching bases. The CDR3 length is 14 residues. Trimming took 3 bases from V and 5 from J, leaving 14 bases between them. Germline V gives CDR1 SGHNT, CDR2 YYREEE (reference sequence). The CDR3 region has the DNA TGTGCCAGCAGCTCGCCGGGACACCCTTATGGCTACACCTTC. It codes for CASSSPGHPYGYTF. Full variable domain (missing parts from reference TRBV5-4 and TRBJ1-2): ETGVTQSPTHLIKTRGQQVTLRCSSQSGHNTVSWYQQALGQGPQFIFQYYREEENGRGNFPPRFSGLQFPNYSSELNVNALELDDSALYLCASSSPGHPYGYTFGSGTRLTVV.

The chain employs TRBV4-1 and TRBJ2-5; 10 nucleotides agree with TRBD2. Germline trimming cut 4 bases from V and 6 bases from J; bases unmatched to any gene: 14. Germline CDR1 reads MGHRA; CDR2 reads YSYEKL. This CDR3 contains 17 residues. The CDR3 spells CASSRDPSGSAIKTQYF. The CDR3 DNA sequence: TGCGCCAGCAGCCGAGACCCTAGCGGGAGTGCGATAAAGACCCAGTACTTC.

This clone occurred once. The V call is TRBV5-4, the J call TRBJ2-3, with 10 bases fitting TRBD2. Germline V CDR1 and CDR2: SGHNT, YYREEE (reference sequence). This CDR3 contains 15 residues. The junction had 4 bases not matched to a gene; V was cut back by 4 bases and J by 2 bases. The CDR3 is CASSRTSGNTDTQYF. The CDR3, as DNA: TGTGCCAGCAGCCGAACTAGCGGGAACACAGATACGCAGTATTTT. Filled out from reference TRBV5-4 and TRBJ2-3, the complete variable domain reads ETGVTQSPTHLIKTRGQQVTLRCSSQSGHNTVSWYQQALGQGPQFIFQYYREEENGRGNFPPRFSGLQFPNYSSELNVNALELDDSALYLCASSRTSGNTDTQYFGPGTRLTVL.

CDR3 DNA: TGTGCCAGCAGGGACAGGGCAGATACGCAGTATTTT. Protein sequence: CASRDRADTQYF. V gene TRBV6-5 combines with J gene TRBJ2-3, with 8 positions matching TRBD1. This CDR3 is built from 12 residues. Unmatched junction bases numbered 0, after V lost 6 bases and J lost 4 bases. Germline-derived CDR1 and CDR2 are MNHEY and SVGAGI.

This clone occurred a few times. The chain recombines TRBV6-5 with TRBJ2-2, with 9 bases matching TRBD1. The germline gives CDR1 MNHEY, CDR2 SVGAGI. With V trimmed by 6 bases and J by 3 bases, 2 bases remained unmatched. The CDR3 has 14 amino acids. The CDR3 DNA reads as TGTGCCAGCAGGTGGGACAGGGACACCGGGGAGCTGTTTTTT. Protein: CASRWDRDTGELFF.

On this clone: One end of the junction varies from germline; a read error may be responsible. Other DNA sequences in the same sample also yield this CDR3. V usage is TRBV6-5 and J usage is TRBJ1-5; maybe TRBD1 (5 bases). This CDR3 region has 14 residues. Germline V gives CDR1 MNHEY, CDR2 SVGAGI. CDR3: CASSYQRGNQPQHF. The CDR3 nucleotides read TGTGCCAGCAGTTATCAGCGGGGCAATCAACCCCAGCATTTT.

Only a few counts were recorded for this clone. The DNA of the CDR3 is TGTGCCAGCAGTTTGGGACAGGTGGTGAACACTGAAGCTTTCTTT. Translating it yields CASSLGQVVNTEAFF. The genes are TRBV28 and TRBJ1-1; TRBD1 aligns across 8 bases. Germline CDR1 is MDHEN and CDR2 is SYDVKM. The CDR3 extends over 15 amino acids. Losses at the gene ends were 3 bases for V and 0 bases for J; bases not matched to a gene: 3. The whole variable domain, remainder taken from reference TRBV28 and TRBJ1-1, is DVKVTQSSRYLVKRTGEKVFLECVQDMDHENMFWYRQDPGLGLRLIYFSYDVKMKEKGDIPEGYSVSREKKERFSLILESASTNQTSMYLCASSLGQVVNTEAFFGQGTRLTVV.

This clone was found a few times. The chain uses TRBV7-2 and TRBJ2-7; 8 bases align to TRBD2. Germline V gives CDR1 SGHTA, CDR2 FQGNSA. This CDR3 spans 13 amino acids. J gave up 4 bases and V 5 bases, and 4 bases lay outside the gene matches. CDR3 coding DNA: TGTGCCAGCAGCCCCCGGGGGGGATACGAGCAGTACTTC. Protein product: CASSPRGGYEQYF.

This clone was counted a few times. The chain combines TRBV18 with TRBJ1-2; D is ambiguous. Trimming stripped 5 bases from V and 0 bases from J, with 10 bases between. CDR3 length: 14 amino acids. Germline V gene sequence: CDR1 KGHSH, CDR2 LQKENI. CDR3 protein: CASSKGGTNYGYTF. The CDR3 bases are TGTGCCAGCTCAAAAGGCGGGACTAACTATGGCTACACCTTC.